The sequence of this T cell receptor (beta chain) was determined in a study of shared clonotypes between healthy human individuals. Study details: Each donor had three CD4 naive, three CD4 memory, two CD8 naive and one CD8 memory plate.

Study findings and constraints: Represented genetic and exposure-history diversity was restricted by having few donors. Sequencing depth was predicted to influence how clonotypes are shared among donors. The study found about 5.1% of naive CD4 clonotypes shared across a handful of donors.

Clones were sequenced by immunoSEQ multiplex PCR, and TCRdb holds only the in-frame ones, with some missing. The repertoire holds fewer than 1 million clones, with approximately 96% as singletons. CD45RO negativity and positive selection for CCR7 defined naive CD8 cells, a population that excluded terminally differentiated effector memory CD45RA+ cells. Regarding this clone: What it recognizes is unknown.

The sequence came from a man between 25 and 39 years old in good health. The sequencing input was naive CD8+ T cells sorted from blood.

The CDR3 DNA reads TGCGCCAGCAGTGGGACAGGGGCTCGCTACAATGAGCAGTTCTTC. As protein: CASSGTGARYNEQFF. This rearrangement joins TRBV10-1 to TRBJ2-1; TRBD1 matches at 9 bases. The CDR3 sequence is 15 residues long. After removal of 4 bases from V and 3 bases from J, the junction contained 4 bases not matched to a gene. CDR1 and CDR2 (germline): WNHNN, SYGVQD (reference sequence).